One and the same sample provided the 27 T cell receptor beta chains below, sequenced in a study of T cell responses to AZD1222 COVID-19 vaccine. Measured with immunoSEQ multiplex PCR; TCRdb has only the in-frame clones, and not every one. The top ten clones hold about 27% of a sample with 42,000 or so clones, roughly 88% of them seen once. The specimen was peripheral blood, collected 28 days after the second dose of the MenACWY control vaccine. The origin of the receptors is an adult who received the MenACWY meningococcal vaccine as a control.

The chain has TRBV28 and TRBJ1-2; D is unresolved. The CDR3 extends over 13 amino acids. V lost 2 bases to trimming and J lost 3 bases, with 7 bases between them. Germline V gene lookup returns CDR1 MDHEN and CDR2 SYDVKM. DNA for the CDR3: TGTGCCAGCAGTTTAGGGCCTGACTATGGCTACACCTTC. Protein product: CASSLGPDYGYTF.

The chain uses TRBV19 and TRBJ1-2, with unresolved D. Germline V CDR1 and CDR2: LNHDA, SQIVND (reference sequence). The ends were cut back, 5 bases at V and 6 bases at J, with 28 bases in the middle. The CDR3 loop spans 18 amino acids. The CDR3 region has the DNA TGTGCCAGTAGTCTCCGTAACCCCGCTGGAAAAGTGAAGGATGGCTACACCTTC. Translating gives CASSLRNPAGKVKDGYTF.

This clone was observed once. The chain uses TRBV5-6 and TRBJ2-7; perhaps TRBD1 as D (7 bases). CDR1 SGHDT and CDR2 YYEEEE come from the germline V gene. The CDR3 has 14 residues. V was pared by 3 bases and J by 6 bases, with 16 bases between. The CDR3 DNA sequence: TGTGCCAGCAGCTGGGGGGACAGTACCTCCGAGCAGTACTTC. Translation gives CASSWGDSTSEQYF.

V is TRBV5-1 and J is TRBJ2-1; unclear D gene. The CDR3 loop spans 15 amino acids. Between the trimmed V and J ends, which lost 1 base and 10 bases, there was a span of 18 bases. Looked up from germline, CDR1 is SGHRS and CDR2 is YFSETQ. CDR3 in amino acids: CASSLSGPRLNEQFF. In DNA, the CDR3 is TGCGCCAGCAGCTTGTCCGGGCCACGCCTCAACGAGCAGTTCTTC.

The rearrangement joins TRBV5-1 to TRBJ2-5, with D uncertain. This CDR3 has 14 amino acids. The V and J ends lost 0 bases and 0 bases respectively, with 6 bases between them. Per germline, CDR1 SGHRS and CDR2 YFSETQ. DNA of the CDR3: TGCGCCAGCAGCTTGGAAAGGAACCAAGAGACCCAGTACTTC. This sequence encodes CASSLERNQETQYF.

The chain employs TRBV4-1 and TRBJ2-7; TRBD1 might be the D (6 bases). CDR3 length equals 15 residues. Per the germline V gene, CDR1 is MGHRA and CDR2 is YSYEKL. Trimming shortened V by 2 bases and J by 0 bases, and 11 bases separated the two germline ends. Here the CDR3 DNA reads TGCGCCAGCAGCCAAATGGACAGCCGCTCCTACGAGCAGTACTTC. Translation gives CASSQMDSRSYEQYF.

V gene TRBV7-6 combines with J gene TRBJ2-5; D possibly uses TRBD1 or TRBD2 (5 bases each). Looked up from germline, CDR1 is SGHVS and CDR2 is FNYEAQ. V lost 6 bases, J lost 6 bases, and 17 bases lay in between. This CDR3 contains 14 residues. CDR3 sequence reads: CASRNVRGPKTQYF. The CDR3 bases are TGTGCCAGCAGAAACGTGAGGGGCCCGAAGACCCAGTACTTC.

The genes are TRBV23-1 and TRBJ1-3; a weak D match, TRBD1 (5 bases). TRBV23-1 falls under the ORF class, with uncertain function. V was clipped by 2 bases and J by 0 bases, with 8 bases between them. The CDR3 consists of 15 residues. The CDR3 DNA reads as TGCGCCAGCAGTCAACCAGGGAGCTCTGGAAACACCATATATTTT. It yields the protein CASSQPGSSGNTIYF.

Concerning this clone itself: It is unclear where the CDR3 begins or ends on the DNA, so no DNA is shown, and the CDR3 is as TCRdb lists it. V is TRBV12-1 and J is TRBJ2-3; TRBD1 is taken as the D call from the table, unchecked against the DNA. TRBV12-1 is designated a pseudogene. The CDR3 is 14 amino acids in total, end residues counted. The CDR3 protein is CASSFAPGTDTQYF.

CDR3 loop: CASSPSPNSPLHF. The CDR3 DNA reads as TGTGCCAGCTCACCATCGCCCAATTCACCCCTCCACTTT. J is TRBJ1-6 and V is TRBV18; D call uncertain. The V and J ends lost 2 bases and 7 bases respectively, with 6 bases between them. The CDR3 length is 13 residues. Germline CDR1 KGHSH, CDR2 LQKENI.

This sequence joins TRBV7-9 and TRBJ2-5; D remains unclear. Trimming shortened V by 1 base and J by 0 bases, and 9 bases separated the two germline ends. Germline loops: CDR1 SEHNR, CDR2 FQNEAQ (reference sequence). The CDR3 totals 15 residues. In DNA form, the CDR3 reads TGTGCCAGCAGCTTAGGCAGATTGTACCAAGAGACCCAGTACTTC. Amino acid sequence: CASSLGRLYQETQYF.

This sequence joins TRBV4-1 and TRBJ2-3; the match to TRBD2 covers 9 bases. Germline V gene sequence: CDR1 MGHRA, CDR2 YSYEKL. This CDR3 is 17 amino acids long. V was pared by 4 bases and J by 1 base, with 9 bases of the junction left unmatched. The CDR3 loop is CASSLSRTSERTDTQYF. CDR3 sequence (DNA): TGCGCCAGCAGCCTAAGTAGGACTAGCGAACGCACAGATACGCAGTATTTT.

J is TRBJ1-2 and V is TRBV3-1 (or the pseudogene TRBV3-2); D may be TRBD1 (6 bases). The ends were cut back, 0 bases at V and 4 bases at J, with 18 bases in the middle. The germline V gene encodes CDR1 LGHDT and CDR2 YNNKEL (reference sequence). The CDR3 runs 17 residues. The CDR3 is CASSQDLDRPQGYGYTF. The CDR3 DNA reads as TGTGCCAGCAGCCAAGATCTAGACAGGCCGCAGGGCTATGGCTACACCTTC.

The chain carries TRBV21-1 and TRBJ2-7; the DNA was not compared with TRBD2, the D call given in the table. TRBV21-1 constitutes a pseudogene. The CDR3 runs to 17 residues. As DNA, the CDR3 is TGTGCCCGCGACCGCCGGATTACTAGCGGGAAAGGGTACGAGCAGTACTTC. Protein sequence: CARDRRITSGKGYEQYF.

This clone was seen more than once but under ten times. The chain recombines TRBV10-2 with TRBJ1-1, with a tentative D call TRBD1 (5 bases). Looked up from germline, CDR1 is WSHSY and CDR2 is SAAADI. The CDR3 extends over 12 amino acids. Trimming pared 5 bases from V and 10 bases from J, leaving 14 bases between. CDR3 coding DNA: TGCGCCAGCAGTCGTACGGGGCTTAGAGCTTTCTTT. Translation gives CASSRTGLRAFF.

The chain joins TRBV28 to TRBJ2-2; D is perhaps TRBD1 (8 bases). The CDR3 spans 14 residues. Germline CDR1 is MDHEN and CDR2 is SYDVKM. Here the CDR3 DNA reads TGTGCAAGTAAACAGGGGGGGACCACCGGGGAGCTGTTTTTT. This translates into CASKQGGTTGELFF.

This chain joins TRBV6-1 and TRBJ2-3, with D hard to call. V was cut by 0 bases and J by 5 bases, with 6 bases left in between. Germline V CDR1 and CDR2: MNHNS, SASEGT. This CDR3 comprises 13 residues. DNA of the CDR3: TGTGCCAGCAGTGAAGCGGTGAGAGATACGCAGTATTTT. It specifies CASSEAVRDTQYF.

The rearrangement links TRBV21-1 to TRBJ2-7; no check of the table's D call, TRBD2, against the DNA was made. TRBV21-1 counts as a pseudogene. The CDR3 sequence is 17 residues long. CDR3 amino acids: CASSKRLLAGGSYEQYF. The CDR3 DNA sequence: TGTGCCAGCAGCAAACGGTTACTAGCGGGAGGTTCCTACGAGCAGTACTTC.

CDR3 residues: CASSIYPGSSYEQYF. The CDR3 DNA sequence: TGTGCCAGTAGTATTTATCCGGGGAGCTCCTACGAGCAGTACTTC. V is TRBV19 and J is TRBJ2-7; possible D gene TRBD2, 5 bases. V was cut by 3 bases and J by 0 bases, with 12 bases left in between. Germline CDR1 reads LNHDA; CDR2 reads SQIVND (reference sequence). This CDR3 has 15 residues.

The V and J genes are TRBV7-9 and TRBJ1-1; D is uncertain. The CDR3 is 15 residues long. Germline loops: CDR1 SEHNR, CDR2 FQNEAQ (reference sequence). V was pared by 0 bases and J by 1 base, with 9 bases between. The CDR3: CASSLAAGPNTEAFF. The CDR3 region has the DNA TGTGCCAGCAGCTTAGCTGCAGGACCGAACACTGAAGCTTTCTTT.

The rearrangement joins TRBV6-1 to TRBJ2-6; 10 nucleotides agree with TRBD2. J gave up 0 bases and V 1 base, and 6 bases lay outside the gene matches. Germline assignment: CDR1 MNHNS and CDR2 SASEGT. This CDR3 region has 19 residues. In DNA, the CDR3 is TGTGCCAGCAGTGAAGGGCTAGCGGGAGTCGCCTCTGGGGCCAACGTCCTGACTTTC. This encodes CASSEGLAGVASGANVLTF.

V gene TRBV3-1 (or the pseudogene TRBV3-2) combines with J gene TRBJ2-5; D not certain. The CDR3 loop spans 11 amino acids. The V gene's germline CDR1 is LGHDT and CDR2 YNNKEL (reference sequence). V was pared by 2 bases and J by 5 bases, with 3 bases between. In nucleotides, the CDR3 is TGTGCCAGCAGCCAATATGAGACCCAGTACTTC. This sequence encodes CASSQYETQYF.

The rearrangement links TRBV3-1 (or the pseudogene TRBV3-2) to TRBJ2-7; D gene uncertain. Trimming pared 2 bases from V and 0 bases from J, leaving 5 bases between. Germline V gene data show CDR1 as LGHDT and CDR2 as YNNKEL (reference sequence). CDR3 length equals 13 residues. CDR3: CASSQLGSYEQYF. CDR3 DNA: TGTGCCAGCAGCCAACTAGGCTCCTACGAGCAGTACTTC.

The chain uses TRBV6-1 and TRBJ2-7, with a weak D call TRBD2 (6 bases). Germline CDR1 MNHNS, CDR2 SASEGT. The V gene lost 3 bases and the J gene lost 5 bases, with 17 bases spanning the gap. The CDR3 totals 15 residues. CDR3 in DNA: TGTGCCAGCAGTGATAGGGCGGGATATCCCGACGAGCAGTACTTC. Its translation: CASSDRAGYPDEQYF.

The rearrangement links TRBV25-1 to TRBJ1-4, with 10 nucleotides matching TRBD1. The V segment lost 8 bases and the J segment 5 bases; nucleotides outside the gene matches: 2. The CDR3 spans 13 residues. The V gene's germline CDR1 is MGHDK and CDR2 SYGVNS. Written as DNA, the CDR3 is TGTGCCAGCTCGGGACAGGGGAATGAAAAACTGTTTTTT. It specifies CASSGQGNEKLFF.

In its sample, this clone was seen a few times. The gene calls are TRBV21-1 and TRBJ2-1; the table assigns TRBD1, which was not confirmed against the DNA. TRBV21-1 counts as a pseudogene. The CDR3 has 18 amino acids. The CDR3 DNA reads TGTGCCAGCAGCAAATGGCCCTGGGACACTATTTCCTACAATGAGCAGTTCTTC. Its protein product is CASSKWPWDTISYNEQFF.

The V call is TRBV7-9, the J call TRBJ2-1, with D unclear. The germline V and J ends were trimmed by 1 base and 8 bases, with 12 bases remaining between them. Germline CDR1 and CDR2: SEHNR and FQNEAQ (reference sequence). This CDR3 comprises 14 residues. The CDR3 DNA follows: TGTGCCAGCAGCTTAGAGGGTGGGTCCCATGAGCAGTTCTTC. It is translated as CASSLEGGSHEQFF.